The 7 T cell receptor beta chains given below trace back to one sample, sequenced in a study of blood T cell repertoires in COVID-19. Assay used: immunoSEQ multiplex PCR; TCRdb lists only in-frame clones, some missing. This repertoire shows some 300,000 clones, roughly 86% found once; its top ten account for less than 2%. The specimen sequenced was peripheral blood. The source is a woman aged 30 to 39 with COVID-19, enrolled during active disease.

The genes are TRBV6-4 and TRBJ1-5; the D gene is possibly TRBD1 (5 bases). V dropped 6 bases and J dropped 5 bases, with 17 bases sitting between them. The CDR3 consists of 15 residues. From germline, CDR1 is MRHNA and CDR2 SNTAGT. CDR3 bases: TGTGCCAGCAGGCGACCAAACCAGGGCTATCAGCCCCAGCATTTT. Protein product: CASRRPNQGYQPQHF.

The chain is built from TRBV9 and TRBJ1-1; D is undetermined. V lost 5 bases and J 5 bases, leaving 10 bases between the germline ends. Germline V gives CDR1 SGDLS, CDR2 YYNGEE. CDR3 length: 12 residues. The CDR3, as DNA: TGTGCCAGCAGTACCCTTGAGACTGAAGCTTTCTTT. This sequence encodes CASSTLETEAFF.

This chain joins TRBV24-1 and TRBJ2-2; 7 bases agree with TRBD1. Germline lookup yields CDR1 KGHDR and CDR2 SFDVKD. J lost 6 bases, V lost 0 bases, and 12 bases had no gene match. The CDR3 extends over 18 amino acids. CDR3 loop: CATSDLGRGQTGAGELFF. Written as DNA, the CDR3 is TGTGCCACCAGTGATTTGGGAAGGGGACAGACCGGGGCCGGGGAGCTGTTTTTT.

The V gene is TRBV2, the J gene TRBJ2-7, with 9 positions matching TRBD1. Per germline, CDR1 SNHLY and CDR2 FYNNEI. V lost 5 bases and J lost 3; bases outside the gene matches: 2. This CDR3 comprises 13 residues. The CDR3: CASSKDRGYEQYF. Here the CDR3 DNA reads TGTGCCAGCAGTAAGGACAGGGGCTACGAGCAGTACTTC.

The chain links TRBV19 to TRBJ1-3; the match to TRBD1 covers 10 bases. V was pared by 4 bases and J by 2 bases, with 8 bases of the junction left unmatched. CDR3 length: 17 amino acids. The germline V gene has CDR1 LNHDA and CDR2 SQIVND (reference sequence). The CDR3 is CASSTSPGTGAGNTIYF. DNA for the CDR3: TGTGCCAGTAGTACCTCCCCGGGGACAGGGGCTGGAAACACCATATATTTT.

This sequence joins TRBV29-1 and TRBJ2-1; tentatively, D is TRBD2 (5 bases). Germline assignment: CDR1 SQVTM and CDR2 ANQGSEA. The CDR3 consists of 16 residues. V was trimmed by 3 bases and J by 0 bases, leaving 15 bases between them. CDR3: CSVDGRATSSYNEQFF. In nucleotides, the CDR3 is TGCAGCGTTGACGGGCGGGCTACGAGCTCCTACAATGAGCAGTTCTTC.

The chain is built from TRBV5-8 and TRBJ1-5; 7 positions match TRBD1. V was clipped by 0 bases and J by 5 bases; unmatched bases: 5. The CDR3 has 15 amino acids. Germline CDR1 reads SGHTS; CDR2 reads YDEGEE. The CDR3 DNA sequence: TGTGCCAGCAGCTTGGAGGGGGCAAGTTATCAGCCCCAGCATTTT. It encodes CASSLEGASYQPQHF.